Listed below are T cell receptor beta chains from one sample, sequenced in a study of early T cells in non-severe SARS-CoV-2 infection. Using its own MiXCR run on the 5' RACE reads, TCRdb lists one record per CDR3 protein. There are more than 45,000 distinct CDR3 sequences in the sample; around 5.6% occur only once, and 6.8% lies in the top ten. The sequencing sample was made of whole blood. These TCRs come from an adult who was a healthcare worker with PCR-confirmed SARS-CoV-2 infection or an uninfected control (not recorded which). The CDR3 runs from the conserved cysteine through the conserved F or W. A D gene is named only where the DNA matches it firmly. Size tells how often a clone was seen (once, few, many) or the class of an expanded clone, and some rows leave it out.

clone_size: many
d_call: NA
j_call: TRBJ1-3
v_call: TRBV12-3/TRBV12-4
cdr3_aa: CASSQTLQGSGNTIYF
cdr3_nt: TGTGCCAGCAGTCAGACTCTTCAGGGGAGTGGAAACACCATATATTTT

clone_size: NA
d_call: TRBD1
j_call: TRBJ1-1
v_call: TRBV12-3/TRBV12-4
cdr3_aa: CASSQTGANTEAFF
cdr3_nt: TGTGCCAGCAGCCAGACAGGGGCGAACACTGAAGCTTTCTTT

clone_size: NA
d_call: NA
j_call: TRBJ1-1
v_call: TRBV10-2
cdr3_aa: CASSDMVRTLNTEAFF
cdr3_nt: TGCGCCAGCAGTGATATGGTTAGGACACTGAACACTGAAGCTTTCTTT

clone_size: NA
d_call: NA
j_call: TRBJ1-5
v_call: TRBV7-8
cdr3_aa: CASSPTNAYQPQHF
cdr3_nt: TGTGCCAGCAGCCCGACGAACGCATATCAGCCCCAGCATTTT

clone_size: NA
d_call: TRBD2
j_call: TRBJ2-1
v_call: TRBV12-3/TRBV12-4
cdr3_aa: CASTPGLAGGNEQFF
cdr3_nt: TGTGCCAGCACTCCGGGACTAGCGGGAGGGAATGAGCAGTTCTTC

clone_size: many
d_call: NA
j_call: TRBJ1-1
v_call: TRBV9
cdr3_aa: CASSAMRDLNTEAFF
cdr3_nt: TGTGCCAGCAGCGCCATGAGGGACCTGAACACTGAAGCTTTCTTT

clone_size: NA
d_call: NA
j_call: TRBJ1-4
v_call: TRBV4-3
cdr3_aa: CASSHTRRSQNEKLFF
cdr3_nt: TGCGCCAGCAGCCATACCCGACGGAGTCAAAATGAAAAACTGTTTTTT

clone_size: many
d_call: NA
j_call: TRBJ1-6
v_call: TRBV4-3
cdr3_aa: CASSPGEARSPLHF
cdr3_nt: TGCGCCAGCAGCCCCGGGGAGGCCCGGTCACCCCTCCACTTT

clone_size: few
d_call: NA
j_call: TRBJ2-2
v_call: TRBV20-1
cdr3_aa: CSASLAGELFF
cdr3_nt: TGCAGTGCTAGTCTGGCCGGGGAGCTGTTTTTT

clone_size: many
d_call: NA
j_call: TRBJ2-1
v_call: TRBV24-1
cdr3_aa: CATSDPRAPRGLFF
cdr3_nt: TGTGCCACCAGTGATCCCCGGGCTCCACGGGGCCTGTTCTTC

clone_size: many
d_call: NA
j_call: TRBJ1-4
v_call: TRBV14
cdr3_aa: CASSPRETNEKLFF
cdr3_nt: TGTGCCAGCAGCCCTAGGGAGACTAATGAAAAACTGTTTTTT

clone_size: few
d_call: TRBD1
j_call: TRBJ2-7
v_call: TRBV5-1
cdr3_aa: CASYPPGQYYEQYF
cdr3_nt: TGCGCCAGCTACCCTCCGGGACAGTACTACGAGCAGTACTTC

clone_size: NA
d_call: NA
j_call: TRBJ1-1
v_call: TRBV7-9
cdr3_aa: CASSLGSRGRENTEAFF
cdr3_nt: TGTGCCAGCAGCTTAGGGTCTCGCGGACGCGAGAACACTGAAGCTTTCTTT

clone_size: many
d_call: TRBD1
j_call: TRBJ1-1
v_call: TRBV6-5
cdr3_aa: CASSYRGQGDTEAFF
cdr3_nt: TGTGCCAGCAGTTACCGCGGACAGGGAGACACTGAAGCTTTCTTT

clone_size: many
d_call: NA
j_call: TRBJ2-7
v_call: TRBV3-2
cdr3_aa: CASSQATGFTYEQYF
cdr3_nt: TGTGCCAGCAGCCAAGCTACCGGGTTCACCTACGAGCAGTACTTC

clone_size: few
d_call: NA
j_call: TRBJ2-1
v_call: TRBV13
cdr3_aa: CASSLGGTRGQFF
cdr3_nt: TGTGCCAGCAGCTTAGGCGGGACCAGAGGTCAGTTCTTC

clone_size: many
d_call: NA
j_call: TRBJ1-1
v_call: TRBV20-1
cdr3_aa: CSARVGEWREAFF
cdr3_nt: TGCAGTGCTAGAGTCGGCGAATGGAGGGAAGCTTTCTTT

clone_size: few
d_call: TRBD2
j_call: TRBJ2-2
v_call: TRBV27
cdr3_aa: CASSFFGASGMVGELFF
cdr3_nt: TGTGCCAGCAGTTTCTTCGGGGCTAGCGGGATGGTCGGGGAGCTGTTTTTT

clone_size: NA
d_call: NA
j_call: TRBJ2-2
v_call: TRBV20-1
cdr3_aa: CSARNEFANTGELFF
cdr3_nt: TGCAGTGCACGGAACGAGTTCGCGAACACCGGGGAGCTGTTTTTT

clone_size: NA
d_call: NA
j_call: TRBJ2-1
v_call: TRBV6-2/TRBV6-3
cdr3_aa: CASSYSPAGRAHEQFF
cdr3_nt: TGTGCCAGCAGTTACTCACCGGCGGGGCGGGCCCATGAGCAGTTCTTC

clone_size: few
d_call: NA
j_call: TRBJ2-2
v_call: TRBV5-5
cdr3_aa: CASSSRAETRLAGELFF
cdr3_nt: TGTGCCAGCAGCTCCCGGGCAGAGACCCGATTAGCCGGGGAGCTGTTTTTT

clone_size: many
d_call: TRBD1
j_call: TRBJ1-6
v_call: TRBV10-3
cdr3_aa: CAISESGRGDLPLHF
cdr3_nt: TGTGCCATCAGTGAGTCTGGCAGGGGGGACTTACCCCTCCACTTT

clone_size: many
d_call: NA
j_call: TRBJ2-5
v_call: TRBV20-1
cdr3_aa: CSAREAVIGPQYF
cdr3_nt: TGCAGTGCTAGAGAGGCGGTGATCGGGCCCCAGTACTTC

clone_size: NA
d_call: NA
j_call: TRBJ1-5
v_call: TRBV12-3/TRBV12-4
cdr3_aa: CASSFGGFQPQHF
cdr3_nt: TGTGCCAGCAGTTTTGGAGGGTTTCAGCCCCAGCATTTT

clone_size: many
d_call: TRBD1
j_call: TRBJ2-4
v_call: TRBV29-1
cdr3_aa: CSVGDRGNKNIQYF
cdr3_nt: TGCAGCGTTGGGGACAGGGGCAACAAAAACATTCAGTACTTC

clone_size: few
d_call: NA
j_call: TRBJ2-5
v_call: TRBV12-3/TRBV12-4
cdr3_aa: CARSSGIETQYF
cdr3_nt: TGTGCCAGATCCTCGGGGATCGAGACCCAGTACTTC

clone_size: few
d_call: NA
j_call: TRBJ2-7
v_call: TRBV6-2/TRBV6-3
cdr3_aa: CASSTTILPYEQYF
cdr3_nt: TGTGCCAGCAGTACCACGATACTTCCCTACGAGCAGTACTTC

clone_size: many
d_call: TRBD2
j_call: TRBJ2-1
v_call: TRBV20-1
cdr3_aa: CSARGLAYNEQFF
cdr3_nt: TGCAGTGCTAGAGGACTAGCTTACAATGAGCAGTTCTTC

clone_size: many
d_call: NA
j_call: TRBJ2-3
v_call: TRBV20-1
cdr3_aa: CSASTGGLSTDTQYF
cdr3_nt: TGCAGTGCTAGTACCGGGGGGCTGAGCACAGATACGCAGTATTTT

clone_size: NA
d_call: NA
j_call: TRBJ2-2
v_call: TRBV27
cdr3_aa: CASTPLGDGELFF
cdr3_nt: TGTGCCAGCACCCCCCTAGGGGACGGGGAGCTGTTTTTT

clone_size: many
d_call: NA
j_call: TRBJ2-5
v_call: TRBV6-5
cdr3_aa: CASNRVQETQYF
cdr3_nt: TGTGCCAGCAACCGAGTACAAGAGACCCAGTACTTC

clone_size: many
d_call: TRBD1
j_call: TRBJ2-1
v_call: TRBV5-1
cdr3_aa: CASSSRQGVNNEQFF
cdr3_nt: TGCGCCAGCAGCTCCCGACAGGGGGTGAACAATGAGCAGTTCTTC

clone_size: NA
d_call: NA
j_call: TRBJ2-3
v_call: TRBV20-1
cdr3_aa: CTAGGGGAPTDTQYF
cdr3_nt: TGCACCGCAGGGGGGGGCGGGGCTCCCACAGATACGCAGTATTTT

clone_size: many
d_call: TRBD1
j_call: TRBJ1-2
v_call: TRBV5-1
cdr3_aa: CASSVSGTGGEGYTF
cdr3_nt: TGCGCCAGCAGCGTCTCCGGGACAGGGGGCGAAGGCTACACCTTC

clone_size: many
d_call: NA
j_call: TRBJ1-5
v_call: TRBV10-2
cdr3_aa: CASSSRRVGGQPQHF
cdr3_nt: TGCGCCAGCAGTAGCCGCAGGGTAGGCGGACAGCCCCAGCATTTT

clone_size: few
d_call: NA
j_call: TRBJ1-1
v_call: TRBV12-3/TRBV12-4
cdr3_aa: CASKEVGRTEAFF
cdr3_nt: TGTGCCAGCAAGGAAGTGGGTCGGACTGAAGCTTTCTTT

clone_size: few
d_call: TRBD1
j_call: TRBJ2-5
v_call: TRBV7-2
cdr3_aa: CASSPRDRPQETQYF
cdr3_nt: TGTGCCAGCAGCCCCCGGGACAGACCCCAAGAGACCCAGTACTTC

clone_size: many
d_call: NA
j_call: TRBJ2-1
v_call: TRBV12-3/TRBV12-4
cdr3_aa: CASSLMSHNEQFF
cdr3_nt: TGTGCCAGCAGCCTCATGTCCCACAATGAGCAGTTCTTC

clone_size: many
d_call: TRBD1
j_call: TRBJ1-2
v_call: TRBV9
cdr3_aa: CASSGGQHGYTF
cdr3_nt: TGTGCCAGCAGCGGGGGACAGCATGGCTACACCTTC

clone_size: few
d_call: NA
j_call: TRBJ2-2
v_call: TRBV30
cdr3_aa: CAWRPADTGELFF
cdr3_nt: TGTGCCTGGAGACCGGCGGACACCGGGGAGCTGTTTTTT

clone_size: NA
d_call: NA
j_call: TRBJ2-3
v_call: TRBV29-1
cdr3_aa: CSVDPGGTDTQYF
cdr3_nt: TGCAGCGTTGATCCAGGGGGCACAGATACGCAGTATTTT

clone_size: many
d_call: NA
j_call: TRBJ1-1
v_call: TRBV6-5
cdr3_aa: CASSYVAVQNTEAFF
cdr3_nt: TGTGCCAGCAGTTACGTGGCCGTACAGAACACTGAAGCTTTCTTT

clone_size: many
d_call: NA
j_call: TRBJ1-5
v_call: TRBV6-2/TRBV6-3
cdr3_aa: CASSYSGARNQPQHF
cdr3_nt: TGTGCCAGCAGTTACTCAGGGGCCCGCAATCAGCCCCAGCATTTT

clone_size: many
d_call: NA
j_call: TRBJ1-5
v_call: TRBV12-3/TRBV12-4
cdr3_aa: CASSIGDSNQPQHF
cdr3_nt: TGTGCCAGCAGTATTGGAGATAGCAATCAGCCCCAGCATTTT

clone_size: few
d_call: TRBD1
j_call: TRBJ1-5
v_call: TRBV20-1
cdr3_aa: CSAWTGGQPQHF
cdr3_nt: TGCAGTGCTTGGACAGGGGGCCAGCCCCAGCATTTT

clone_size: NA
d_call: NA
j_call: TRBJ1-6
v_call: TRBV28
cdr3_aa: CASRVSGQYNSPLHF
cdr3_nt: TGTGCCAGCAGAGTAAGCGGCCAGTATAATTCACCCCTCCACTTT